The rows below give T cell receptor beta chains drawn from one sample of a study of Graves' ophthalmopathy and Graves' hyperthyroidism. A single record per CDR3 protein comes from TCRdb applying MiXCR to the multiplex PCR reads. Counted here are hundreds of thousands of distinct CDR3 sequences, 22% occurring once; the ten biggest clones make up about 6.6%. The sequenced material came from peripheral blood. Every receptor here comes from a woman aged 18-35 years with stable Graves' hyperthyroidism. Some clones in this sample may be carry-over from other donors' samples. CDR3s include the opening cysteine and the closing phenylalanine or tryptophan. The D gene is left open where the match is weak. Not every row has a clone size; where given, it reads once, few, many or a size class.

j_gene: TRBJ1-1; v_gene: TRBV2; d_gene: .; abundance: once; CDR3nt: TGTGCCAGCAGTCCCCGCTTGGGGTTAAGACAGGAAGCTTTCTTT; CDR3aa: CASSPRLGLRQEAFF
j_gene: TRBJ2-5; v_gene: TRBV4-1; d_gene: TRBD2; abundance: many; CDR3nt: TGCGCCAGCAGCGGGAAGCGGGGCGAAGAGACCCAGTACTTC; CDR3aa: CASSGKRGEETQYF
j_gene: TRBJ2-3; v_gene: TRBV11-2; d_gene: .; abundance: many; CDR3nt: TGTGCCAGCAGCTTATCTCGAGAAGATACGCAGTATTTT; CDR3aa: CASSLSREDTQYF
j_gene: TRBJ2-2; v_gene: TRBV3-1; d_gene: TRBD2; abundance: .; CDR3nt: TGTGCCAGCAGCCGCGGGGGTCCGAACACCGGGGAGCTGTTTTTT; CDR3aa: CASSRGGPNTGELFF
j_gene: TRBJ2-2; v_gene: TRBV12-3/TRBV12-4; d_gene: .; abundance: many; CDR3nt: TGTGCCAGCAAGGGCGCGTCCGGGGAGCTGTTTTTT; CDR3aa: CASKGASGELFF
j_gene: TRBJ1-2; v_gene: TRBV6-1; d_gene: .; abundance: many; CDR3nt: TGTGCCAGCAGTCCTAAGGGTCGTGGGTATGGCTACACCTTC; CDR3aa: CASSPKGRGYGYTF
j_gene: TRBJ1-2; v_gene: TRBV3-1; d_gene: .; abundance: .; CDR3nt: TGTGCCAGCAGCCATAGGGGTTTGGATGGCTACACCTTC; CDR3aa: CASSHRGLDGYTF
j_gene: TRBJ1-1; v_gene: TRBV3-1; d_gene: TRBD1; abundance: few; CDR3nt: TGTGCCAGCAGCCAAGGTTTTAGACAGGGCGGAACTGAAGCTTTCTTT; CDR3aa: CASSQGFRQGGTEAFF
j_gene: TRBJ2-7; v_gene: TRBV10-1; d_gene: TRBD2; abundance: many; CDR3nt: TGCGCCAGCGAGGGGACTAGCGGGGGGGCGAACAGTTACGAGCAGTACTTC; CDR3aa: CASEGTSGGANSYEQYF
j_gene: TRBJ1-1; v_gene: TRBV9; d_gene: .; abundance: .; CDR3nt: TGTGCCAGCAGCGTTATAAGGGTGCAAAACACTGAAGCTTTCTTT; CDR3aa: CASSVIRVQNTEAFF
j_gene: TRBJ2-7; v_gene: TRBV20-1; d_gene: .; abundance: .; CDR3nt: TGCAGTGTCTACTTTAGCTCCTACGAGCAGTACTTC; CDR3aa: CSVYFSSYEQYF
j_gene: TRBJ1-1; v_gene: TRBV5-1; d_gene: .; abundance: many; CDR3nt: TGCGCCAGCAGCCCCGGGGGGGTGGGGACTGAAGCTTTCTTT; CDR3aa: CASSPGGVGTEAFF
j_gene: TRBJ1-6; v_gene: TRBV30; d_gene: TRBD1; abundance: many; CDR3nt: TGTGCCTGGAGCCAAGGGACAGGGAACTCACCCCTCCACTTT; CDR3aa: CAWSQGTGNSPLHF
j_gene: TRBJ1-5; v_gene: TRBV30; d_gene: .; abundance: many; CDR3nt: TGTGCCTGGAGTCAAGACAGGCTGACTCAGCCCCAGCATTTT; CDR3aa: CAWSQDRLTQPQHF
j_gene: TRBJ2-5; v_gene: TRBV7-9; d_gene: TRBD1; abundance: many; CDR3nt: TGTGCCAGCAGCTACAGGGGGCGAGAGACCCAGTACTTC; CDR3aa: CASSYRGRETQYF
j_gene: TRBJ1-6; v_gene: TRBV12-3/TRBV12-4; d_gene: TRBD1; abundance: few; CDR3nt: TGTGCCAGCAGTTTAGCGGACAGGGATAATTCACCCCTCCACTTT; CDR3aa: CASSLADRDNSPLHF